This T cell receptor beta chain originates from a study of tumor-infiltrating lymphocytes in localized non-small cell lung cancer. Trimming pared 4 bases from V and 5 bases from J, leaving 19 bases between. The CDR3 has 15 residues. Germline-derived CDR1 and CDR2 are SGHRS and YFSETQ. The repertoire was sequenced with immunoSEQ multiplex PCR; TCRdb's copy has only in-frame clones and lacks some. The repertoire has some 10,000 clones, around 68% of them found once; the top ten carry 9.1%. The TCR comes from a human donor with non-small cell lung cancer. The chain couples TRBV5-1 to TRBJ2-7; a possible D gene is TRBD2 (6 bases). The sample was lung tumor tissue. CDR3 sequence reads: CASSRAGREYDEQYF. The CDR3 nucleotides read TGCGCCAGCAGCCGTGCGGGACGGGAGTACGACGAGCAGTACTTC.